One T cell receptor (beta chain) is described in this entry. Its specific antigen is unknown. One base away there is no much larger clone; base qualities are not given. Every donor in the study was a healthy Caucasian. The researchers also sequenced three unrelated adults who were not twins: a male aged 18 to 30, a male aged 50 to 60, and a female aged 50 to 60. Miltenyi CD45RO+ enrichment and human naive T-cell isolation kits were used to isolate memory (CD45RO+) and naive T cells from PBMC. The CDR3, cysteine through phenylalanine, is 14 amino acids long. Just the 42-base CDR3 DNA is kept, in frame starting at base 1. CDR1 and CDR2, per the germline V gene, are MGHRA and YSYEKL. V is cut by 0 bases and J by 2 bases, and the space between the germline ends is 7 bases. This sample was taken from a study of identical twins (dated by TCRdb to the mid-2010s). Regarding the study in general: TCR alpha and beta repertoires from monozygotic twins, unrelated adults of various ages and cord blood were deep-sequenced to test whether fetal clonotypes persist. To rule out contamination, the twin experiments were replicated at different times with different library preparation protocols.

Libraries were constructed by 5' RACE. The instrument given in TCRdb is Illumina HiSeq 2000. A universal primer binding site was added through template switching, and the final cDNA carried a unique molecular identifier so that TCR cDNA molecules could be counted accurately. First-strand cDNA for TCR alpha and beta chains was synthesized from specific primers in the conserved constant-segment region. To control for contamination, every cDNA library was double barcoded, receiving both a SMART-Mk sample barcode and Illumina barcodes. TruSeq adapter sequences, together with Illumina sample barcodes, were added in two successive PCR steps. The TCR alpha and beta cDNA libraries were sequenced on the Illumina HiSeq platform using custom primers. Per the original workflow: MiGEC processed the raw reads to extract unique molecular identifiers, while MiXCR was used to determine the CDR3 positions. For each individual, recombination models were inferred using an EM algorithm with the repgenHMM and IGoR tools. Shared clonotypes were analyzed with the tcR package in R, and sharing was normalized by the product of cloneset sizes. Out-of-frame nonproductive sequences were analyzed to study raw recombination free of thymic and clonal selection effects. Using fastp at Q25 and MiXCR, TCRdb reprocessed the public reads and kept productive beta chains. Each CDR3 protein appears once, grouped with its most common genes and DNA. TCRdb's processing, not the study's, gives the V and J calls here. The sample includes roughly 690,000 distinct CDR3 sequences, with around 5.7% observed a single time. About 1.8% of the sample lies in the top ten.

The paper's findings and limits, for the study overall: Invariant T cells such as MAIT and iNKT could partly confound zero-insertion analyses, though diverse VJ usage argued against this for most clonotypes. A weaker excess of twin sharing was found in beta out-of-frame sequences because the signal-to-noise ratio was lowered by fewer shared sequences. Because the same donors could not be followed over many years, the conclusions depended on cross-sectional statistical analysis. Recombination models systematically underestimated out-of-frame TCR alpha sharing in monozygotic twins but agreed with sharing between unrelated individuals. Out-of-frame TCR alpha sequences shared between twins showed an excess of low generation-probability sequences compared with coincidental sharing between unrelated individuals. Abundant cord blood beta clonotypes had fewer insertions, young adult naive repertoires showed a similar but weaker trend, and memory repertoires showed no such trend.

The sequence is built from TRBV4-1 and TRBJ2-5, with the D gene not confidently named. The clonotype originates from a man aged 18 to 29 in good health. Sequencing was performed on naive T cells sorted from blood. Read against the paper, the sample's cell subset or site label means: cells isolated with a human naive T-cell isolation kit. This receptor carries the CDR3 CASSQEWQQETQYF. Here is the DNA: TGCGCCAGCAGCCAAGAGTGGCAGCAAGAGACCCAGTACTTC.